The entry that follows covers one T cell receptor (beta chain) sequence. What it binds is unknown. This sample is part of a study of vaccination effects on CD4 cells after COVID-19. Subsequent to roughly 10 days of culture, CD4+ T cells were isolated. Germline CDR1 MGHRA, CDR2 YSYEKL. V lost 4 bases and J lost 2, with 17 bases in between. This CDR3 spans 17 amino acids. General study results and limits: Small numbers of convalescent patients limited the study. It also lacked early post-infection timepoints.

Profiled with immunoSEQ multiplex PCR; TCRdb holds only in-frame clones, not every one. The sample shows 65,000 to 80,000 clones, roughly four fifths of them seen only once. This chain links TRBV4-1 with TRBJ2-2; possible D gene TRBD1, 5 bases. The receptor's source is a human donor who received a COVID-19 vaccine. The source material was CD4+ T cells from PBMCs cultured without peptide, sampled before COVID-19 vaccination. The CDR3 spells CASSPWNAQGNTGELFF. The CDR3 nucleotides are TGCGCCAGCAGCCCTTGGAACGCCCAGGGAAACACCGGGGAGCTGTTTTTT.